Many counts were recorded for the clone carrying this T cell receptor beta chain. This entry is derived from a study of human T cells and chemical hapten exposure. About the study: Upper back patch tests used 0.01% DPC, scored after 6 days.

Trimming pared 2 bases from V and 6 bases from J, leaving 8 bases between. This CDR3 contains 13 residues. The library tagged each cDNA molecule with unique molecular identifiers. TCRdb itself ran the RACE reads through MiXCR, one entry per CDR3 protein. This sample carries approximately 400,000 distinct CDR3 sequences, 4.8% of them seen once, and the ten largest clones take around 2.3%. Time point in this sample: patch test 1, 2 weeks after DPC sensitization. The treatment: therapeutic diphenylcyclopropenone sensitization with weekly scalp DPC. The chain recombines TRBV12-3 or TRBV12-4 with TRBJ2-1; D might be TRBD2 (6 bases). The material was whole blood, obtained in connection with sensitization to the hapten diphenylcyclopropenone (DPC). This clonotype was sampled from a woman aged 45-59 years with alopecia areata. Some clones in this sample may be carry-over from other donors' samples. This CDR3 is CASSLSGGNEQFF. CDR3 in DNA: TGTGCCAGCAGTTTATCCGGGGGCAATGAGCAGTTCTTC.